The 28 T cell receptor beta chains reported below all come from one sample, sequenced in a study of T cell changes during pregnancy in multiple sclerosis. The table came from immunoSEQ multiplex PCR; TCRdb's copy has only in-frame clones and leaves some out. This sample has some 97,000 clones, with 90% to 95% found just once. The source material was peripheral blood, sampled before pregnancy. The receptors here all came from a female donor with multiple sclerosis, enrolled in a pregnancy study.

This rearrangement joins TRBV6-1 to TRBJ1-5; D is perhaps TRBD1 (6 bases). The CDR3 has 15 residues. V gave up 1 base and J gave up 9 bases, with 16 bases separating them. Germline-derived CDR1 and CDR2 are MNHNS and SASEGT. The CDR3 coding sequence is TGTGCCAGCAGTGAAGTGATGGCAGGGGTATGGCCCCAGCATTTT. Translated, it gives CASSEVMAGVWPQHF.

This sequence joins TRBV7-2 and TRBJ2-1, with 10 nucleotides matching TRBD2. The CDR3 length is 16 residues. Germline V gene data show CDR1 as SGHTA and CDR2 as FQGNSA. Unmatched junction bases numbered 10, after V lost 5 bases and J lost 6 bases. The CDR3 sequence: CASSLRGGLALNEQFF. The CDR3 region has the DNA TGTGCCAGCAGCCTCCGAGGGGGACTAGCGCTCAATGAGCAGTTCTTC.

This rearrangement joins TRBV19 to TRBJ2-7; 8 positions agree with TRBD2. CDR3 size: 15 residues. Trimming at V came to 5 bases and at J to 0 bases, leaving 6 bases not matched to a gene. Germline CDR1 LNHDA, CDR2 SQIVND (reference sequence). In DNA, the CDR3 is TGTGCCAGTAGTTCTAGCGGGTCTCGCTCCTACGAGCAGTACTTC. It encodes CASSSSGSRSYEQYF.

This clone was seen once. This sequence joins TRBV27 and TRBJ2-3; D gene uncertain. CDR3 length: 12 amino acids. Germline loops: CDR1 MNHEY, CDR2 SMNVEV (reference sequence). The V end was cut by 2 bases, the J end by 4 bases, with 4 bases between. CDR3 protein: CASSLRADTQYF. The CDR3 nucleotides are TGTGCCAGCAGTTTACGGGCAGATACGCAGTATTTT.

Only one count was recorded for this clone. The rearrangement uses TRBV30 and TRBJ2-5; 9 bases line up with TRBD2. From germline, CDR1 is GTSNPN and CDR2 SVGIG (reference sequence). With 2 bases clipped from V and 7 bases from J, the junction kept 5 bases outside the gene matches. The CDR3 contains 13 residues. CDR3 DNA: TGTGCCTGGAGTTTGGGCGGGGGGGGGACCCAGTACTTC. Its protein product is CAWSLGGGGTQYF.

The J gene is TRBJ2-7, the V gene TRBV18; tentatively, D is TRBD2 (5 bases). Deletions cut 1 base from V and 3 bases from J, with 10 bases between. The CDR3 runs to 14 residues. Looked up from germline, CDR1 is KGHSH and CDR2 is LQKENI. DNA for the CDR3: TGTGCCAGCTCACCACTAGCCGGGGTCTACGAGCAGTACTTC. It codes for CASSPLAGVYEQYF.

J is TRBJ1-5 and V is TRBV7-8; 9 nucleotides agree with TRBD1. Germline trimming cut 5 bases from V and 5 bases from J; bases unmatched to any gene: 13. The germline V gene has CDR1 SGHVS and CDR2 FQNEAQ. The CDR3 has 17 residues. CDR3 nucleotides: TGTGCCAGCAGCGGGCCCTCCCTGGGACAGGGTGATCAGCCCCAGCATTTT. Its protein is CASSGPSLGQGDQPQHF.

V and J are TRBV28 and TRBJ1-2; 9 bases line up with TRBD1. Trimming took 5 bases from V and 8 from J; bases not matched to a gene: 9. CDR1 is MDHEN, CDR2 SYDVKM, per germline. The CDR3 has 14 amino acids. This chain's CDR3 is CASSRLQGAQGYTF. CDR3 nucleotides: TGTGCCAGCAGTCGATTACAGGGGGCGCAGGGCTACACCTTC.

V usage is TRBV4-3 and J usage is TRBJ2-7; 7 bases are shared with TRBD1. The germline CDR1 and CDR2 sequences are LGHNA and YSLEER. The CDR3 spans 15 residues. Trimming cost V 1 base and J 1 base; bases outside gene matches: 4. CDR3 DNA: TGCGCCAGCAGCCAAGTGCAGGGGGTTTCCTACGAGCAGTACTTC. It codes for CASSQVQGVSYEQYF.

As DNA, the CDR3 is TGCGCCAGCAGCCAAGTCACGGGAGGGGGGGATACGCAGTATTTT. It translates to CASSQVTGGGDTQYF. V gene TRBV4-1 combines with J gene TRBJ2-3; TRBD2 aligns across 8 bases. This CDR3 region has 15 residues. V trimming: 1 base; J trimming: 6 bases; junction bases outside the gene matches: 6. CDR1 and CDR2 from the germline V gene are MGHRA and YSYEKL.

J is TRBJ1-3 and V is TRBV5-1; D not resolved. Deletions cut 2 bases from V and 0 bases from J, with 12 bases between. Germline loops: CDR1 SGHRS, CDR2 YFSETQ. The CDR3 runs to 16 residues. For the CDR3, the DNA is TGCGCCAGCAGCTTCGAGACTCCCAGCTCTGGAAACACCATATATTTT. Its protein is CASSFETPSSGNTIYF.

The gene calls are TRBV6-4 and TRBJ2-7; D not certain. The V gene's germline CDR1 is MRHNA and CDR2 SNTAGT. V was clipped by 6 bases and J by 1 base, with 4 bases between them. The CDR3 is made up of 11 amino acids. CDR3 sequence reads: CASSPSYEQYF. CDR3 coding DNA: TGTGCCAGCAGCCCTTCCTACGAGCAGTACTTC.

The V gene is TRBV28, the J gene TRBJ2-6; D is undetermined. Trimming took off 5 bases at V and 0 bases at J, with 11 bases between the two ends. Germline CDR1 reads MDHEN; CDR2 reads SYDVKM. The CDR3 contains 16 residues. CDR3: CASSTLRFSGANVLTF. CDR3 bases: TGTGCCAGCAGTACGCTCAGGTTCTCTGGGGCCAACGTCCTGACTTTC.

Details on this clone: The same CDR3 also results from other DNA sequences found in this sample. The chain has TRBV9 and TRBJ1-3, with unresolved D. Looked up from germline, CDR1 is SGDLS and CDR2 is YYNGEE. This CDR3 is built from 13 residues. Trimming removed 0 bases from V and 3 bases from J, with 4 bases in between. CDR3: CASSVGGGNTIYF. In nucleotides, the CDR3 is TGTGCCAGCAGCGTAGGCGGTGGAAACACCATATATTTT.

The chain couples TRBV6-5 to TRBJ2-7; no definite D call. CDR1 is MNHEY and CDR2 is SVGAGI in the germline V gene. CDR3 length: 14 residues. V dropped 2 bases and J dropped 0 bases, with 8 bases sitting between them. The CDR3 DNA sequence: TGTGCCAGCAGTTACGCCCGCAGCTCCTACGAGCAGTACTTC. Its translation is CASSYARSSYEQYF.

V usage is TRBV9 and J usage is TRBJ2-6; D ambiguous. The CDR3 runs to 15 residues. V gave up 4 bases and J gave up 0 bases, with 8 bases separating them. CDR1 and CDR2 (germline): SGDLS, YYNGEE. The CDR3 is CASSPYSSGANVLTF. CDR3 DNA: TGTGCCAGCAGCCCGTACAGCTCTGGGGCCAACGTCCTGACTTTC.

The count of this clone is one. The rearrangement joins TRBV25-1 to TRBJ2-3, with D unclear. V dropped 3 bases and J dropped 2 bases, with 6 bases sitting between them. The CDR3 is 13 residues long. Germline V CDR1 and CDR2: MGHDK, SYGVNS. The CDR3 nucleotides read TGTGCCAGCAGTGATGCTAACACAGATACGCAGTATTTT. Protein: CASSDANTDTQYF.

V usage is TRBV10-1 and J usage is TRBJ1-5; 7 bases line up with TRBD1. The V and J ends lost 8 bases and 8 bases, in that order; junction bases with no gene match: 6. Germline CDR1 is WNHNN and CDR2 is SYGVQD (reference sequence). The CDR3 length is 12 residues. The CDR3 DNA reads TGCGCCAGCTACAAACAGGGGAAGCCCCAGCATTTT. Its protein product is CASYKQGKPQHF.

CDR3 sequence reads: CASSIRGYGYTF. CDR3 coding DNA: TGTGCCAGTAGTATCCGGGGCTATGGCTACACCTTC. The chain carries TRBV19 and TRBJ1-2; D remains unclear. The V end was cut by 3 bases, the J end by 4 bases, with 6 bases between. The germline V gene encodes CDR1 LNHDA and CDR2 SQIVND (reference sequence). The CDR3 loop spans 12 amino acids.

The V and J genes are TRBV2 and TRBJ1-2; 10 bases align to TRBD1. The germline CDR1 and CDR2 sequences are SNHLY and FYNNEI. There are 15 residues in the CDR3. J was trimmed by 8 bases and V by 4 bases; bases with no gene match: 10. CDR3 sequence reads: CASSGDRGASPGYTF. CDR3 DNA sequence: TGTGCCAGCAGTGGGGACAGGGGCGCGTCCCCCGGCTACACCTTC.

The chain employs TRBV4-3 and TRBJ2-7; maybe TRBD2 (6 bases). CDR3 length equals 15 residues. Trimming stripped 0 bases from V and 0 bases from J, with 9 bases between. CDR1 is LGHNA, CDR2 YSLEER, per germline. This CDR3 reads CASSQEPSASYEQYF. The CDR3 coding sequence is TGCGCCAGCAGCCAAGAACCTAGCGCCTCCTACGAGCAGTACTTC.

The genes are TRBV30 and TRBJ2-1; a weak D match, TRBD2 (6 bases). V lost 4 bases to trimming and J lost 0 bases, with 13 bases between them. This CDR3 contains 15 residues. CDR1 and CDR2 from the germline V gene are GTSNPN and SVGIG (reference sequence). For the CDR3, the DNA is TGTGCCTGGACCCGGGACTTCAACTCCTACAATGAGCAGTTCTTC. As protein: CAWTRDFNSYNEQFF.

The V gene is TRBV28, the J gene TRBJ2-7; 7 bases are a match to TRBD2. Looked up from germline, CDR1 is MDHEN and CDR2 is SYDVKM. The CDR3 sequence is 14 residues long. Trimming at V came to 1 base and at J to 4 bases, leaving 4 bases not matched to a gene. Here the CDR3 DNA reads TGTGCCAGCAGTTTATTTGGGACTAATTACGAGCAGTACTTC. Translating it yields CASSLFGTNYEQYF.

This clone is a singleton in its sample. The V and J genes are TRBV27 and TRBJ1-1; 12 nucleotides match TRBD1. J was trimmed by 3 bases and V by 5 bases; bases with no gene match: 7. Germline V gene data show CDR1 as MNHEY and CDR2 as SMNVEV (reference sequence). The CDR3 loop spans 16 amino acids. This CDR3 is CASSDGTGGVYTEAFF. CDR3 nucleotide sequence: TGTGCCAGCAGTGACGGGACAGGGGGCGTCTACACTGAAGCTTTCTTT.

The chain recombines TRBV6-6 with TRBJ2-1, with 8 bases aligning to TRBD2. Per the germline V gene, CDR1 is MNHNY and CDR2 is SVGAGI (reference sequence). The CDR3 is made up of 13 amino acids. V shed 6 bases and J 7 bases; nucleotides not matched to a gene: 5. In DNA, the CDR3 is TGTGCCAGCAGCCAGCGGGAGACGAATGAGCAGTTCTTC. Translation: CASSQRETNEQFF.

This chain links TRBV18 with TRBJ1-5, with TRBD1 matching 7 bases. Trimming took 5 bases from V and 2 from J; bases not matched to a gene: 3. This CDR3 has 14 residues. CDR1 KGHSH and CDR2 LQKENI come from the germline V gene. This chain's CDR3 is CASSKGQRNQPQHF. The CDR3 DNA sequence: TGTGCCAGCTCAAAGGGACAGCGCAATCAGCCCCAGCATTTT. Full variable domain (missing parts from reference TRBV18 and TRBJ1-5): NAGVMQNPRHLVRRRGQEARLRCSPMKGHSHVYWYRQLPEEGLKFMVYLQKENIIDESGMPKERFSAEFPKEGPSILRIQQVVRGDSAAYFCASSKGQRNQPQHFGDGTRLSIL.

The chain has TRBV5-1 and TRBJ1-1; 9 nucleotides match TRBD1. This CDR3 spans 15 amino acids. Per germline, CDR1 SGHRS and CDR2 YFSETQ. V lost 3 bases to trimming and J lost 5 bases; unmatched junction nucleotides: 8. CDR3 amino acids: CASSSPDRGVTEAFF. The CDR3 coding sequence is TGCGCCAGCAGCTCCCCGGACAGGGGTGTTACTGAAGCTTTCTTT.

This CDR3 is CASSDWDRVNEQYF. The CDR3 nucleotides are TGTGCCAGCAGTGACTGGGACAGGGTCAACGAGCAGTACTTC. V usage is TRBV6-1 and J usage is TRBJ2-7, with 9 bases lining up with TRBD1. The germline gives CDR1 MNHNS, CDR2 SASEGT. Trimming at V came to 3 bases and at J to 5 bases, leaving 5 bases not matched to a gene. This CDR3 has 14 amino acids.